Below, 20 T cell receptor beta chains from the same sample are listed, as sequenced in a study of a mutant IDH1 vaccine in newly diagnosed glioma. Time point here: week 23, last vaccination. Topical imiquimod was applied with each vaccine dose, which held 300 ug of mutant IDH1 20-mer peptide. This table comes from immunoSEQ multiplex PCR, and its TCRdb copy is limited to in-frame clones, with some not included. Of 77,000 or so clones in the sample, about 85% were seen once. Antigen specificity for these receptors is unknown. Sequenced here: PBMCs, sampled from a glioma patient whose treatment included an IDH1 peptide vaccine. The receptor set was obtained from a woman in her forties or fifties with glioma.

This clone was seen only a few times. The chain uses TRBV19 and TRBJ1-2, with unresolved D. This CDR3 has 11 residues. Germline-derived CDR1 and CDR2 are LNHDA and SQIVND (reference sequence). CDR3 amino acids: CASERNYGYTF. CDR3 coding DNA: TGTGCGTCCGAACGGAACTATGGCTACACCTTC. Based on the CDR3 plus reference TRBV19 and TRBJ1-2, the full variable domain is DGGITQSPKYLFRKEGQNVTLSCEQNLNHDAMYWYRQDPGQGLRLIYYSQIVNDFQKGDIAEGYSVSREKKESFPLTVTSAQKNPTAFYLCASERNYGYTFGSGTRLTVV.

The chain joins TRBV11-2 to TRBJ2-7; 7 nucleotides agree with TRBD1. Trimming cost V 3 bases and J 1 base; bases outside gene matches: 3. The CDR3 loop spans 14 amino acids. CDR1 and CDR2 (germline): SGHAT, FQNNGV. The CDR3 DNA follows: TGTGCCAGCAGCTTTGGGACAGAATCCTACGAGCAGTACTTC. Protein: CASSFGTESYEQYF.

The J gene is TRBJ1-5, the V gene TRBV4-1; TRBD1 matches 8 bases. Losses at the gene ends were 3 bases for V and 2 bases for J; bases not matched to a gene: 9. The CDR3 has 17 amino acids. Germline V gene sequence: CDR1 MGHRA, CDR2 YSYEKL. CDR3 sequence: CASSHRQGWKGNQPQHF. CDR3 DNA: TGCGCCAGCAGCCATAGACAGGGGTGGAAAGGCAATCAGCCCCAGCATTTT.

The CDR3 protein is CASSMTGWGTGELFF. DNA of the CDR3: TGTGCCAGTAGTATGACAGGGTGGGGAACCGGGGAGCTGTTTTTT. This rearrangement joins TRBV19 to TRBJ2-2; 7 bases agree with TRBD1. V lost 3 bases and J lost 5; bases outside the gene matches: 6. The CDR3 is 15 amino acids. Germline V CDR1 and CDR2: LNHDA, SQIVND (reference sequence).

The CDR3 coding sequence is TGTGCCAGCAGCAACAGGGGTCTTCCCTACGAGCAGTACTTC. It codes for CASSNRGLPYEQYF. V is TRBV6-5 and J is TRBJ2-5, with 7 bases fitting TRBD1. The J call may be wrong; the DNA end is better matched by TRBJ2-7. The CDR3 has 14 residues. The germline CDR1 and CDR2 sequences are MNHEY and SVGAGI.

CDR3 DNA: TGCGCCAGCAGCGGGGCCCTAGCGGGAGGTCTTTACAATGAGCAGTTCTTC. Amino acid sequence: CASSGALAGGLYNEQFF. The rearrangement links TRBV5-1 to TRBJ2-1; TRBD2 matches at 11 bases. The V segment lost 4 bases and the J segment 4 bases; nucleotides outside the gene matches: 10. The CDR3 runs 17 residues. Germline V CDR1 and CDR2: SGHRS, YFSETQ.

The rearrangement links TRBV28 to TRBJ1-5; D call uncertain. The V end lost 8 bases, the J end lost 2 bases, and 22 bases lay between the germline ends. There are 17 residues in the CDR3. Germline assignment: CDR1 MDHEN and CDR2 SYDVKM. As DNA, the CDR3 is TGTGCCAGCGAGTTTACCCCATTGGGGTCAGGCAATCAGCCCCAGCATTTT. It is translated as CASEFTPLGSGNQPQHF.

The CDR3 protein is CASSLAEAANEKLFF. The CDR3 DNA reads as TGCGCCAGCAGCCTTGCCGAGGCGGCTAATGAAAAACTGTTTTTT. The V gene is TRBV5-1, the J gene TRBJ1-4; D call uncertain. Trimming cost V 4 bases and J 3 bases, with 13 bases left between them. Germline values: CDR1 SGHRS, CDR2 YFSETQ. CDR3 length equals 15 residues.

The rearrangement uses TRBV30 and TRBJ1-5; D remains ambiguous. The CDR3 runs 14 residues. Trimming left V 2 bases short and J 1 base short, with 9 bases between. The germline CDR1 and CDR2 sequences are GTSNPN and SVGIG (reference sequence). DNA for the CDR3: TGTGCCTGGAGTTCCTCTTCGAGCAATCAGCCCCAGCATTTT. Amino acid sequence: CAWSSSSSNQPQHF.

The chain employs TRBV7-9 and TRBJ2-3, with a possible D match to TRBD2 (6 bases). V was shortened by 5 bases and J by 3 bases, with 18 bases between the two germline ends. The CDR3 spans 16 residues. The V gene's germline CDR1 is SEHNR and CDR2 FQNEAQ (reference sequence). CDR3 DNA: TGTGCCAGCAGCCTCGGGACTGGCGGCCCTACAGATACGCAGTATTTT. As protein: CASSLGTGGPTDTQYF. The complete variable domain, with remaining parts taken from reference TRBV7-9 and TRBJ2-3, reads DTGVSQNPRHKITKRGQNVTFRCDPISEHNRLYWYRQTLGQGPEFLTYFQNEAQLEKSRLLSDRFSAERPKGSFSTLEIQRTEQGDSAMYLCASSLGTGGPTDTQYFGPGTRLTVL.

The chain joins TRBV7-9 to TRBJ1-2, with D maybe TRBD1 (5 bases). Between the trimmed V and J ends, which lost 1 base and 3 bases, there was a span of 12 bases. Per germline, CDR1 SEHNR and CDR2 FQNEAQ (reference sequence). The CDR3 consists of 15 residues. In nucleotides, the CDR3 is TGTGCCAGCAGCTTAGTTTATGGGACGGACTATGGCTACACCTTC. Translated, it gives CASSLVYGTDYGYTF.

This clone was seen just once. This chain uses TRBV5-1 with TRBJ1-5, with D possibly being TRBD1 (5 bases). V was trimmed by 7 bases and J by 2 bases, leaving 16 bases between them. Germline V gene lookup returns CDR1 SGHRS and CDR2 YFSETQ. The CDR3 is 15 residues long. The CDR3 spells CASPSGHKRNQPQHF. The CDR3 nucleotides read TGCGCCAGCCCTTCCGGACATAAACGCAATCAGCCCCAGCATTTT. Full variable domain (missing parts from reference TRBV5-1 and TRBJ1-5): KAGVTQTPRYLIKTRGQQVTLSCSPISGHRSVSWYQQTPGQGLQFLFEYFSETQRNKGNFPGRFSGRQFSNSRSEMNVSTLELGDSALYLCASPSGHKRNQPQHFGDGTRLSIL.

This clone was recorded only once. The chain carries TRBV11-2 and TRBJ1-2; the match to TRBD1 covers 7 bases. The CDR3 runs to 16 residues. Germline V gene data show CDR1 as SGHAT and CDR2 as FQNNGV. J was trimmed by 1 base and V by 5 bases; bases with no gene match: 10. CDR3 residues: CASSLLRTGGNYGYTF. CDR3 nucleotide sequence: TGTGCCAGCAGCCTTCTACGGACAGGCGGTAACTATGGCTACACCTTC.

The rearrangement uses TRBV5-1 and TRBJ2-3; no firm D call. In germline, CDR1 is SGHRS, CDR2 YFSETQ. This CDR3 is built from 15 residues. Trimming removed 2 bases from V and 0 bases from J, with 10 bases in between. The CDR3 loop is CASSFSGPSTDTQYF. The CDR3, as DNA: TGCGCCAGCAGCTTTTCAGGCCCCAGCACAGATACGCAGTATTTT.

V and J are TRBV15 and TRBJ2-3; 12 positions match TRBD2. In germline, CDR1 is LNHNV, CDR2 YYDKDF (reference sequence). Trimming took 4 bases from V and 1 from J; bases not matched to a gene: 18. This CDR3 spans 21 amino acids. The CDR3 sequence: CATSTRRMGLAGGGGTDTQYF. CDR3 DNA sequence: TGTGCCACCAGCACCCGTAGGATGGGCCTAGCGGGAGGGGGTGGCACAGATACGCAGTATTTT.

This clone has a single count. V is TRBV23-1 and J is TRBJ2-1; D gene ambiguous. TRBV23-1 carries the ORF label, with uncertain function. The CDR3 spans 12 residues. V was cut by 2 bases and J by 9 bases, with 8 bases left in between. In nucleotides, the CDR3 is TGCGCCAGCAGTCAAATAGGTGGTGAGCAGTTCTTC. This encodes CASSQIGGEQFF.

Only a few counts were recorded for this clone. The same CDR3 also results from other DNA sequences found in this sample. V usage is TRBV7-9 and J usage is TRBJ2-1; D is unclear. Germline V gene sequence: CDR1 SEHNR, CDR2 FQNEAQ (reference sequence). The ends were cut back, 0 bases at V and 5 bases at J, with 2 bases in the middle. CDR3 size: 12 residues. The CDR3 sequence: CASSLADNEQFF. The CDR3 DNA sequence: TGTGCCAGCAGCTTAGCGGACAATGAGCAGTTCTTC.

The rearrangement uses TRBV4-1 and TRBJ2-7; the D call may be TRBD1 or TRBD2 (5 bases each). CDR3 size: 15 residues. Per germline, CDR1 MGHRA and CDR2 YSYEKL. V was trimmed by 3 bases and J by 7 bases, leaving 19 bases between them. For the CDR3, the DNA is TGCGCCAGCAGCCACCCCCTAGGGGAGTCAGGGGAGCAGTACTTC. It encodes CASSHPLGESGEQYF.

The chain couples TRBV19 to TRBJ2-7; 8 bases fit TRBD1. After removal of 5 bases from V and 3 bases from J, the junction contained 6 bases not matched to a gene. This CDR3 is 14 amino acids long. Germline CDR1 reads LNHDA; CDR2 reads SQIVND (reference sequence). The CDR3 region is CASSLRDRIYEQYF. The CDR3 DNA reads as TGTGCCAGTAGTCTTCGGGACAGGATCTACGAGCAGTACTTC. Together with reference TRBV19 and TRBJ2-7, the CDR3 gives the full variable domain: DGGITQSPKYLFRKEGQNVTLSCEQNLNHDAMYWYRQDPGQGLRLIYYSQIVNDFQKGDIAEGYSVSREKKESFPLTVTSAQKNPTAFYLCASSLRDRIYEQYFGPGTRLTVT.

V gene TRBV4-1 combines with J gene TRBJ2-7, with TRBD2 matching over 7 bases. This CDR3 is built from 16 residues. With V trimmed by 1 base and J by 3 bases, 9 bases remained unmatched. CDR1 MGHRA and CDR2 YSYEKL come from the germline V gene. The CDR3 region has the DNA TGCGCCAGCAGCCAAGGTGGTGGGAGGGGACTCTACGAGCAGTACTTC. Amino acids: CASSQGGGRGLYEQYF.